One TCR beta chain is described in this entry. Its target is unknown. This specimen belongs to a study of brain metastases from non-small cell lung cancer. Points from the study as a whole: Paired brain metastases and primary tumors largely shared TCR repertoires. In 50% to 80% of brain metastases, T-cell clones were expanded compared with matched primary tumors.

Data came from immunoSEQ multiplex PCR; TCRdb stores just in-frame clones and leaves some out. The data show about 6,000 clones, roughly 80% seen once. The source of this sequence is a donor aged 40 or over with non-small cell lung cancer. The source material was primary lung tumor tissue.

The CDR3 sequence is CASRGAGSPLHF. The CDR3 coding sequence is TGTGCCAGCAGGGGGGCAGGATCACCCCTCCACTTT. The chain carries TRBV12-3 or TRBV12-4 and TRBJ1-6, with D tentatively TRBD1 (6 bases). The V gene lost 6 bases and the J gene lost 10 bases, with 10 bases spanning the gap. The CDR3 runs 12 residues.